Listed below are T cell receptor beta chains from one sample, sequenced in a study of monozygotic twins with inflammatory bowel disease. Reanalyzing the 5' RACE reads, TCRdb keeps one entry per CDR3 protein, without DNA. With about 210,000 distinct CDR3 sequences in the sample, the ten largest clones hold around 1.5%. Sequencing was carried out using blood. Receptors originate from a human donor with ulcerative colitis or Crohn's disease, or a healthy co-twin of an affected twin (not recorded which). The CDR3 runs from the conserved cysteine through the conserved F or W. Fields, in order: V gene, J gene, CDR3 protein.

>TRBV3-1|TRBJ2-7
CASSLLGGTYEQYF
>TRBV12-3/TRBV12-4|TRBJ1-1
CASRWRGVEAFF
>TRBV5-1|TRBJ2-1
CASSLSTGPYNEQFF
>TRBV2|TRBJ2-7
CASSVDRVYEQYF
>TRBV28|TRBJ1-5
CASSLQGANQPQHF
>TRBV10-3|TRBJ2-1
CAISEISGGPSYNEQFF
>TRBV18|TRBJ2-7
CASSLLRDSPGEQYF
>TRBV20-1|TRBJ1-1
CSARDPQGVSAEAFF
>TRBV3-1|TRBJ2-1
CASSQERAAYNEQFF
>TRBV5-1|TRBJ2-3
CASSQTGDADTQYF
>TRBV2|TRBJ2-1
CASSELAGVLAFF
>TRBV10-3|TRBJ1-1
CAIATGRTNTEAFF